The 15 T cell receptor beta chains listed next were all sequenced from one sample in a study of cytomegalovirus exposure and HLA in healthy donors. The PCR used 60 Vbeta and 13 Jbeta primers. The data were produced by immunoSEQ multiplex PCR, yet TCRdb's version contains in-frame clones alone and is incomplete. Among more than 150,000 clones, roughly 78% were seen once, and the ten largest hold 1.5% to 2%. The sample was PBMCs. These receptors came from a woman in her 30s in good health and CMV-seronegative.

The chain employs TRBV11-2 and TRBJ1-1; 7 bases line up with TRBD1. The CDR3 loop spans 14 amino acids. CDR1 and CDR2 (germline): SGHAT, FQNNGV. V shed 3 bases, J shed 7 bases, and the junction held 8 bases outside the gene matches. CDR3 sequence reads: CASSFIRGVGEAFF. The DNA for the CDR3 is TGTGCCAGCAGCTTTATCAGGGGGGTGGGTGAAGCTTTCTTT.

This chain connects TRBV4-2 to TRBJ2-4; 11 bases match TRBD2. Per germline, CDR1 LGHNA and CDR2 YNFKEQ. Trimming at V came to 0 bases and at J to 0 bases, leaving 4 bases not matched to a gene. There are 18 residues in the CDR3. The CDR3 nucleotides read TGTGCCAGCAGCCAAGAGACTAGCGGGGCGCGAGCCAAAAACATTCAGTACTTC. Its translation is CASSQETSGARAKNIQYF.

CDR3 sequence reads: CAWNRQRSGNTIYF. The CDR3 DNA follows: TGTGCCTGGAATCGACAACGCTCTGGAAACACCATATATTTT. The chain joins TRBV30 to TRBJ1-3, with no clear D. This CDR3 has 14 residues. The germline CDR1 and CDR2 sequences are GTSNPN and SVGIG (reference sequence). Trimming took off 4 bases at V and 0 bases at J, with 10 bases between the two ends. The variable domain in full, completed from reference TRBV30 and TRBJ1-3, reads SQTIHQWPATLVQPVGSPLSLECTVEGTSNPNLYWYRQAAGRGLQLLFYSVGIGQISSEVPQNLSASRPQDRQFILSSKKLLLSDSGFYLCAWNRQRSGNTIYFGEGSWLTVV.

V and J are TRBV6-5 and TRBJ2-2; maybe TRBD1 (6 bases). Per the germline V gene, CDR1 is MNHEY and CDR2 is SVGAGI. This CDR3 contains 15 residues. V lost 5 bases to trimming and J lost 1 base, with 11 bases between them. The CDR3 loop is CASSRTVMNTGELFF. The CDR3 bases are TGTGCCAGCAGTCGGACAGTAATGAACACCGGGGAGCTGTTTTTT.

V and J are TRBV6-5 and TRBJ2-2; weak D call: TRBD2 (7 bases). The CDR3 sequence is 16 residues long. Germline CDR1 MNHEY, CDR2 SVGAGI. The V end was cut by 1 base, the J end by 6 bases, with 15 bases between. The CDR3 nucleotides read TGTGCCAGCAGTTACTGGGGGCGGGGGCCCGCCGGGGAGCTGTTTTTT. This codes for CASSYWGRGPAGELFF.

The V and J genes are TRBV30 and TRBJ2-3; the D is unclear. This CDR3 spans 12 amino acids. The germline gives CDR1 GTSNPN, CDR2 SVGIG (reference sequence). Trimming shortened V by 2 bases and J by 6 bases, and 9 bases separated the two germline ends. The CDR3 reads CAWSLILDTQYF. Here the CDR3 DNA reads TGTGCCTGGAGTCTGATACTGGATACGCAGTATTTT.

V gene TRBV11-1 combines with J gene TRBJ2-3; TRBD1 might be the D (7 bases). V lost 5 bases and J lost 1, with 19 bases in between. There are 17 residues in the CDR3. The germline V gene encodes CDR1 SGHAT and CDR2 FQDESV (reference sequence). The CDR3 region is CASSLHRGLGGTDTQYF. The CDR3, as DNA: TGTGCCAGCAGCCTACACAGGGGACTGGGCGGCACAGATACGCAGTATTTT.

In its sample, this clone was seen once. This CDR3 reads CASSLRGGTSGGTFSTDTQYF. The CDR3 nucleotides read TGTGCCAGCAGCTTACGGGGGGGCACTAGCGGGGGGACGTTTAGCACAGATACGCAGTATTTT. This sequence joins TRBV7-6 and TRBJ2-3, with 12 nucleotides matching TRBD2. V lost 2 bases and J lost 0; bases outside the gene matches: 15. In germline, CDR1 is SGHVS, CDR2 FNYEAQ. The CDR3 is 21 amino acids.

This chain connects TRBV7-2 to TRBJ2-7, with D possibly TRBD2 on 5 matching bases. The CDR3 sequence is 16 residues long. V lost 2 bases, J lost 3 bases, and 17 bases lay in between. The V gene's germline CDR1 is SGHTA and CDR2 FQGNSA. The CDR3 nucleotides read TGTGCCAGCAGCTTAACGGTGAGGGCGGTTATCTACGAGCAGTACTTC. Amino acids: CASSLTVRAVIYEQYF.

The rearrangement links TRBV19 to TRBJ2-5; TRBD2 matches at 7 bases. The CDR3 contains 13 residues. Losses at the gene ends were 11 bases for V and 5 bases for J; bases not matched to a gene: 11. Germline CDR1 reads LNHDA; CDR2 reads SQIVND (reference sequence). The CDR3 region has the DNA TGTGCCTCGGGGGGTACAGCGTGGGAGACCCAGTACTTC. It is translated as CASGGTAWETQYF.

The chain links TRBV25-1 to TRBJ1-2; no definite D call. Germline-derived CDR1 and CDR2 are MGHDK and SYGVNS. V was cut by 2 bases and J by 3 bases, with 7 bases left in between. The length of the CDR3 is 13 residues. For the CDR3, the DNA is TGTGCCAGCAGTGAAAGGAGGGACTATGGCTACACCTTC. Protein: CASSERRDYGYTF.

This clone was seen only a few times. The genes are TRBV30 and TRBJ1-1; 8 bases are shared with TRBD1. J was trimmed by 5 bases and V by 1 base; bases with no gene match: 12. This CDR3 contains 16 residues. In germline, CDR1 is GTSNPN, CDR2 SVGIG (reference sequence). The DNA for the CDR3 is TGTGCCTGGAGTGGAGACTTGACAGGGGCGAGGACTGAAGCTTTCTTT. It encodes CAWSGDLTGARTEAFF.

V is TRBV5-6 and J is TRBJ1-5; no clear D gene. The CDR3 totals 14 residues. Germline V gene data show CDR1 as SGHDT and CDR2 as YYEEEE. Trimming took 0 bases from V and 4 from J, leaving 8 bases between them. CDR3 coding DNA: TGTGCCAGCAGCTTGGGCAGTAAAAATCAGCCCCAGCATTTT. Its translation is CASSLGSKNQPQHF. Drawing the rest from reference TRBV5-6 and TRBJ1-5, the complete variable domain is DAGVTQSPTHLIKTRGQQVTLRCSPKSGHDTVSWYQQALGQGPQFIFQYYEEEERQRGNFPDRFSGHQFPNYSSELNVNALLLGDSALYLCASSLGSKNQPQHFGDGTRLSIL.

The J gene is TRBJ1-1, the V gene TRBV9; weak D call: TRBD1 (5 bases). This CDR3 has 14 residues. Germline CDR1 reads SGDLS; CDR2 reads YYNGEE. V lost 3 bases and J 4 bases, leaving 13 bases between the germline ends. The CDR3 is CASSAQQGGTEAFF. The CDR3 DNA is TGTGCCAGCAGCGCCCAGCAGGGAGGCACTGAAGCTTTCTTT.

V gene TRBV4-2 combines with J gene TRBJ1-2; D gene unclear. V was pared by 0 bases and J by 8 bases, with 4 bases between. There are 11 residues in the CDR3. Germline lookup yields CDR1 LGHNA and CDR2 YNFKEQ. CDR3 bases: TGTGCCAGCAGCCAAGATCAAGGCTACACCTTC. Its protein is CASSQDQGYTF.